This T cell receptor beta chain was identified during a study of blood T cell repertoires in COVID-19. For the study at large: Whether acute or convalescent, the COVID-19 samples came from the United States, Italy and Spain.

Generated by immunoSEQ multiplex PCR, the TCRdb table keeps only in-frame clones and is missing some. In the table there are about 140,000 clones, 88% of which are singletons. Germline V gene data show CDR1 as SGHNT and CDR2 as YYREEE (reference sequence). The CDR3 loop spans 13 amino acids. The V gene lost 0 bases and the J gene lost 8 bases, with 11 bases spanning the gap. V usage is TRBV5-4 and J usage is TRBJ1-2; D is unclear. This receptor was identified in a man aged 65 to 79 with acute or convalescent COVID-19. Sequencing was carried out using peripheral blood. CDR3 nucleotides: TGTGCCAGCAGCTTGGCGGGGAGTATGGGCTACACCTTC. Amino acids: CASSLAGSMGYTF.